This TCR beta chain was sequenced for a study of technical replicates of blood from a handful of donors. In regard to this clone: This sample includes further DNA sequences coding for the same CDR3.

TCRdb's table, derived via immunoSEQ multiplex PCR, lists solely in-frame clones and lacks some. The table lists more than 15,000 clones, about 89% of them singletons. The clonotype comes from a human donor in good health. The sample comprised PBMCs.

The CDR3 DNA reads as TGTGCCAGCAGCTCTGGCACAGATACGCAGTATTTT. Its translation: CASSSGTDTQYF. This rearrangement joins TRBV11-3 to TRBJ2-3; unclear D gene. The length of the CDR3 is 12 residues. Germline CDR1 reads SGHNT; CDR2 reads YENEEA. V was clipped by 4 bases and J by 1 base, with 3 bases between them. Full variable domain (outside the CDR3, taken from reference TRBV11-3 and TRBJ2-3): EAGVVQSPRYKIIEKKQPVAFWCNPISGHNTLYWYLQNLGQGPELLIRYENEEAVDDSQLPKDRFSAERLKGVDSTLKIQPAELGDSAVYLCASSSGTDTQYFGPGTRLTVL.